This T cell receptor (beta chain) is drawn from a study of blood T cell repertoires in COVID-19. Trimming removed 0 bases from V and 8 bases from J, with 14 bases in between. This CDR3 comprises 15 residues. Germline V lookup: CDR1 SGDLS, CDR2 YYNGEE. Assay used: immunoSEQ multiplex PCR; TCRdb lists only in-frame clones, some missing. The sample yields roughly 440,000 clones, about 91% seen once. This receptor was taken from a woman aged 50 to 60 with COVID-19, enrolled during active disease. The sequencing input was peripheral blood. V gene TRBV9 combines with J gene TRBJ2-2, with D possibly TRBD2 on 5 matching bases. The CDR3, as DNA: TGTGCCAGCAGCGTAGCTACGTGGGAGACGGGGGAGCTGTTTTTT. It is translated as CASSVATWETGELFF.